This T cell receptor beta chain was sequenced for a study of tumor-infiltrating lymphocytes in primary liver carcinoma. The overall study: Cases comprised patients with primary liver carcinoma who received surgical resection. Aged between 30 and 69 years, the patients were men and women. Recorded tumor stage was T1-T3 N0M0, with diameters of about 4 to 10 cm.

Starting material of 400 to 600 ng total RNA yielded TCR beta cDNA via a constant-region primer. Slightly modified ARM-PCR, run as three nested multiplex PCR rounds, produced the TCR beta libraries. Primers for the first two PCR rounds were TRBV1-TRBV30 forward primers and a C-beta reverse primer (around 11 cycles per round). TCRdb recomputed calls from the multiplex PCR reads with MiXCR, one row per CDR3 protein. The sample records some 320,000 distinct CDR3 sequences, 65% being singletons. The CDR3 spans 14 residues. Germline CDR1 and CDR2: MNHNS and SASEGT. The authors took blood RNA from unsorted whole blood and also extracted germline DNA. Presurgery, four milliliters of peripheral blood were collected. On this clonotype itself: A much larger clonotype is one base distant, so this may be a read error.

The sequence was collected from a man in his forties or fifties with primary liver carcinoma and hepatitis B virus infection. The chain is built from TRBV6-1 and TRBJ2-7; D is unresolved. The material sequenced was peripheral blood. The CDR3 coding sequence is TGTGCCAGCAGTGAACAAGGCAGATTCTACGAGCGGTACTTC. Its translation: CASSEQGRFYERYF.